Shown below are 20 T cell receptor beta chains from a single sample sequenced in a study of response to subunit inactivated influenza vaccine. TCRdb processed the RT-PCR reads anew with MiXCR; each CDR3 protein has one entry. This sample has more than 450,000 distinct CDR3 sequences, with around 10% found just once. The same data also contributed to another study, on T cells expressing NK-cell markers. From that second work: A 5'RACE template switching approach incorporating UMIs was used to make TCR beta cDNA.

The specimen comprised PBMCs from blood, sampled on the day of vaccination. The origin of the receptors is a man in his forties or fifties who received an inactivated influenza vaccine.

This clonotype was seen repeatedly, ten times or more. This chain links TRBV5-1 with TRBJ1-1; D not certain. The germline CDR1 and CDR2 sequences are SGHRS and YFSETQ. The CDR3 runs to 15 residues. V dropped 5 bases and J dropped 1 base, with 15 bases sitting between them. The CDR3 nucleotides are TGCGCCAGCAGTTTGCAAGCCACATCGAACACTGAAGCTTTCTTT. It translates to CASSLQATSNTEAFF. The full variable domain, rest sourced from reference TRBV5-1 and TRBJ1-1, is KAGVTQTPRYLIKTRGQQVTLSCSPISGHRSVSWYQQTPGQGLQFLFEYFSETQRNKGNFPGRFSGRQFSNSRSEMNVSTLELGDSALYLCASSLQATSNTEAFFGQGTRLTVV.

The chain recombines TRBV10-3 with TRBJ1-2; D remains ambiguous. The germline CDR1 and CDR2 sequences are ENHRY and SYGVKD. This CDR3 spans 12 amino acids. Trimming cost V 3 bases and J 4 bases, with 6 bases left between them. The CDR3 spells CAISERTYGYTF. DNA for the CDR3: TGTGCCATCAGTGAAAGAACCTATGGCTACACCTTC.

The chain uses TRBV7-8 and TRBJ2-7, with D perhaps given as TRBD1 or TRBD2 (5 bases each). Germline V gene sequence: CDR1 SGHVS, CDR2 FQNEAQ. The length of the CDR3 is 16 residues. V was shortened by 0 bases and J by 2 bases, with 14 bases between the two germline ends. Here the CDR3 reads CASSLAFGALTYEQYF. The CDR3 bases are TGTGCCAGCAGCTTAGCTTTCGGGGCCCTCACCTACGAGCAGTACTTC.

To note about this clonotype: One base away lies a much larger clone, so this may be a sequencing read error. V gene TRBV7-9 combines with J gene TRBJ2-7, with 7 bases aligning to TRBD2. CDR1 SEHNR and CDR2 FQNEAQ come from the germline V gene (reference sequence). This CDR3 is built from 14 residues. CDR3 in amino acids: CASSLAGVSYEQCF. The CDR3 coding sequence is TGTGCCAGCAGCTTGGCGGGAGTCTCCTACGAGCAGTGCTTC.

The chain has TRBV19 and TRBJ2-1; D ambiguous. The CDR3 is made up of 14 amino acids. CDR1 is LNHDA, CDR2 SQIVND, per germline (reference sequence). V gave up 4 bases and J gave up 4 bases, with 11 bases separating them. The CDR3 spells CASSKVLLYNEQFF. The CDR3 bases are TGTGCCAGTAGTAAGGTATTACTTTACAATGAGCAGTTCTTC.

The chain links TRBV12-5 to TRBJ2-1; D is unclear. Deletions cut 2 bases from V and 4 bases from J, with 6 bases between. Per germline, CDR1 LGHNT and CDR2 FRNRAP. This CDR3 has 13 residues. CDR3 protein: CASGLNAYNEQFF. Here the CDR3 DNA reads TGTGCTAGTGGTTTGAATGCGTACAATGAGCAGTTCTTC.

As DNA, the CDR3 is TGTGCCAGCAGTTTACGGAGAATTAGCACCGGGGAGCTGTTTTTT. Translated, it gives CASSLRRISTGELFF. J is TRBJ2-2 and V is TRBV28; no definite D call. The CDR3 runs to 15 residues. Trimming took off 2 bases at V and 4 bases at J, with 11 bases between the two ends. CDR1 and CDR2 from the germline V gene are MDHEN and SYDVKM. Variable domain in full (rest from reference TRBV28 and TRBJ2-2): DVKVTQSSRYLVKRTGEKVFLECVQDMDHENMFWYRQDPGLGLRLIYFSYDVKMKEKGDIPEGYSVSREKKERFSLILESASTNQTSMYLCASSLRRISTGELFFGEGSRLTVL.

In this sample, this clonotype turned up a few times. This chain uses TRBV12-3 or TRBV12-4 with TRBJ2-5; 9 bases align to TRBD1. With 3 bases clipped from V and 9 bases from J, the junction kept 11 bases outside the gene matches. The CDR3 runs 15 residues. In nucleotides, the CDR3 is TGTGCCAGCAGTTTTTACGGGACAGGGTTGATGGCCCAGTACTTC. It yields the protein CASSFYGTGLMAQYF.

The CDR3 DNA sequence: TGCAGCGTTGTTTTCTCAAGCGTATACAATGAGCAGTTCTTC. Translation: CSVVFSSVYNEQFF. V and J are TRBV29-1 and TRBJ2-1, with D unresolved. The CDR3 runs 14 residues. Trimming cost V 4 bases and J 4 bases, with 14 bases left between them. Germline CDR1 and CDR2: SQVTM and ANQGSEA.

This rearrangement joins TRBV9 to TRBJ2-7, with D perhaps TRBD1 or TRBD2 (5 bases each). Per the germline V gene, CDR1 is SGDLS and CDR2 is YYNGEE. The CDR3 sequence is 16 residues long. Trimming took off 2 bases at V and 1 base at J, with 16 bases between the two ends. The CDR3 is CASSVHPGPVSYEQYF. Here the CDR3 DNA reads TGTGCCAGCAGCGTGCACCCGGGGCCCGTATCCTACGAGCAGTACTTC.

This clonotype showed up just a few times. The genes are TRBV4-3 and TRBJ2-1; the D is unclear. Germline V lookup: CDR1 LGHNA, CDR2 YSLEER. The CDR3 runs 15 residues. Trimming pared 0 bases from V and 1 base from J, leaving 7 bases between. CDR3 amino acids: CASSQEDTSYNEQFF. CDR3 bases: TGCGCCAGCAGCCAAGAGGATACGTCCTACAATGAGCAGTTCTTC.

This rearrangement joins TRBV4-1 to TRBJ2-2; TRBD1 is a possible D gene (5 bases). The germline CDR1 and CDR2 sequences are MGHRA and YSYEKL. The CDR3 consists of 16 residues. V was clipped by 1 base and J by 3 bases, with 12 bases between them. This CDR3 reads CASSQGWGPDTGELFF. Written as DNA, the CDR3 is TGCGCCAGCAGCCAAGGGTGGGGCCCTGACACCGGGGAGCTGTTTTTT.

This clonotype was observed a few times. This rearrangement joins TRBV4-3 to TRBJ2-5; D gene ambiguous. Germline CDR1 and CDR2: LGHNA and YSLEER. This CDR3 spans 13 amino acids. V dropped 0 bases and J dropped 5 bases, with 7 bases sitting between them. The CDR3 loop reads CASSQERSETQYF. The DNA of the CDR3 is TGCGCCAGCAGCCAAGAGCGTTCGGAGACCCAGTACTTC.

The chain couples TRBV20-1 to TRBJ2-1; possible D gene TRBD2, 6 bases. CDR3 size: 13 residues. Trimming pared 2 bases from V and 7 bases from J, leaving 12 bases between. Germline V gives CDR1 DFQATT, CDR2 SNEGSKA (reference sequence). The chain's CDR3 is CSARLASRNEQFF. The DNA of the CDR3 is TGCAGTGCTAGACTAGCGAGTAGGAATGAGCAGTTCTTC.

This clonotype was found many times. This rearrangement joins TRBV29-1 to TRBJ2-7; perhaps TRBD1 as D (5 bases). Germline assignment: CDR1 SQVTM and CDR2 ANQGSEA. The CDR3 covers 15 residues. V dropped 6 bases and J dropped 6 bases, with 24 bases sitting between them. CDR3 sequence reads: CSVNPSAGNRGEQYF. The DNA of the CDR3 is TGCAGCGTCAATCCCTCGGCAGGGAACCGAGGCGAGCAGTACTTC.

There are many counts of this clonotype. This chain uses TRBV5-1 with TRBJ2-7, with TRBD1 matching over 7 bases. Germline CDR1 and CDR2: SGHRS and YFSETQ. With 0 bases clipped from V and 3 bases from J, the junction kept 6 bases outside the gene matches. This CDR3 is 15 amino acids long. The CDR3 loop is CASSLGGTANYEQYF. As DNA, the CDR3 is TGCGCCAGCAGCTTGGGTGGGACAGCGAACTACGAGCAGTACTTC.

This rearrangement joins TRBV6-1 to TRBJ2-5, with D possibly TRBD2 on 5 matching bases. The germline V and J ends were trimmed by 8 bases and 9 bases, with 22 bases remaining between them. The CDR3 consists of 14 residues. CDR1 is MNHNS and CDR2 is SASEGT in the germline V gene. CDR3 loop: CASSLRPAPGAQYF. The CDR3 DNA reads TGTGCCAGCTCACTACGCCCGGCTCCCGGGGCCCAGTACTTC.

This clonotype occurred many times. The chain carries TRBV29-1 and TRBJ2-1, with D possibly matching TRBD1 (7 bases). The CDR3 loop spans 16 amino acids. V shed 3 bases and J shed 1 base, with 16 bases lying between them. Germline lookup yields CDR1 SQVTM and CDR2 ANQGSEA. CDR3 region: CSVESVPGGSYNEQFF. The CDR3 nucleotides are TGCAGCGTTGAGTCCGTCCCAGGGGGGTCCTACAATGAGCAGTTCTTC.

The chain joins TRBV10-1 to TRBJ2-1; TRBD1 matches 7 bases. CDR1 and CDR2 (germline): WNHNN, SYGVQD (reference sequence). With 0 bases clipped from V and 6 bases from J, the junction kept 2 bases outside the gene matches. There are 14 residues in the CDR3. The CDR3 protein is CASSESGDSNEQFF. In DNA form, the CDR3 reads TGCGCCAGCAGTGAGTCGGGGGACAGCAATGAGCAGTTCTTC.

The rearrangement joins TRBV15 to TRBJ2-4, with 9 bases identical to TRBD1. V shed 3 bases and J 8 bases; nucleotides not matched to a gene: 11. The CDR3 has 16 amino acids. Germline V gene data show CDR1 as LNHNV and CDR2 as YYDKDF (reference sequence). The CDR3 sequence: CATSSEYRGLNDIQYF. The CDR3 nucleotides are TGTGCCACCAGCAGCGAATACAGGGGGCTCAATGACATTCAGTACTTC.